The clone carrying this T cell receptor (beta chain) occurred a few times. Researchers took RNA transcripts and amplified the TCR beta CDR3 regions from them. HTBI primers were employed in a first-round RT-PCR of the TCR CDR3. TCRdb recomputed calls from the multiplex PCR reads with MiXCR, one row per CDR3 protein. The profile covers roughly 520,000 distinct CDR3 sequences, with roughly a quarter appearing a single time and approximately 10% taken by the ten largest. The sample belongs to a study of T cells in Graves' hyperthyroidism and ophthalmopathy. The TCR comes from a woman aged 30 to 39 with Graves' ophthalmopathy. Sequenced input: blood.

The CDR3 region is CASSLWGANTEAFF. The DNA for the CDR3 is TGTGCCAGCAGTTTATGGGGCGCAAACACTGAAGCTTTCTTT. The chain links TRBV12-3 or TRBV12-4 to TRBJ1-1; a weak D match, TRBD1 (5 bases). This CDR3 contains 14 residues. Between the trimmed V and J ends, which lost 2 bases and 2 bases, there was a span of 9 bases.